The text below deals with one T cell receptor (beta chain). Its target is not known. Germline loops: CDR1 LGHNA, CDR2 YSLEER. Between the trimmed V and J ends, which lost 0 bases and 2 bases, there was a span of 14 bases. The CDR3 covers 16 residues. The sample originates from a study of monozygotic twins with cystic fibrosis. General study findings and limits: Co-twins had the most similar V usage for 13 of 16 pairs, J for 8. Monozygotic CF twins shared more identical nucleotide clonotypes than unrelated patients. Low clonality (median about 0.0095) suggested a mostly naive repertoire. Shared CDR3 numbers were not associated with age, concordance or severity.

Libraries were prepared by immunoSEQ multiplex PCR; TCRdb keeps only in-frame clonotypes and omits some of them. Of just under 20,000 clones in the sample, around 90% are singletons; the top ten hold about 1.4%. The TCR originated in a girl aged 2-9 years with cystic fibrosis. The rearrangement joins TRBV4-3 to TRBJ2-7; no clear D gene. What was sequenced was blood. The CDR3 here is CASSQDSNYPTYEQYF. In DNA form, the CDR3 reads TGCGCCAGCAGCCAAGATAGTAACTACCCCACCTACGAGCAGTACTTC.